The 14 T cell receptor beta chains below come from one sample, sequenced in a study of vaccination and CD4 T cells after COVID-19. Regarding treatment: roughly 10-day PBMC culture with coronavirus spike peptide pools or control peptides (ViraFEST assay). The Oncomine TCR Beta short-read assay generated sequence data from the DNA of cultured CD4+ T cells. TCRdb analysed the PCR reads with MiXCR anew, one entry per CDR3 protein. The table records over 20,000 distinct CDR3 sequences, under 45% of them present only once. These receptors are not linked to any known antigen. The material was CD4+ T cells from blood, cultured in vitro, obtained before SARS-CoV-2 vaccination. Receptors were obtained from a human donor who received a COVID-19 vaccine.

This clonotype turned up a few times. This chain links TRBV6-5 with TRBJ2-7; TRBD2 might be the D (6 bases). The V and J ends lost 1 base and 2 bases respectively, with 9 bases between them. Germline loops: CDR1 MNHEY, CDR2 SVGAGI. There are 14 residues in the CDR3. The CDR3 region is CASSYWRDPYEQYF. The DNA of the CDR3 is TGTGCCAGCAGTTACTGGCGGGACCCCTACGAGCAGTACTTC.

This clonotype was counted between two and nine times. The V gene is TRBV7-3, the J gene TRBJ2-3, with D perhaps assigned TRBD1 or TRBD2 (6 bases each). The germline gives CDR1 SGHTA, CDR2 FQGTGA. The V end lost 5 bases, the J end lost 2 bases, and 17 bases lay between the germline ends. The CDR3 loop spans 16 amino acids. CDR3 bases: TGTGCCAGCAGCGAAACACGGGGGCTAATCACAGATACGCAGTATTTT. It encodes CASSETRGLITDTQYF.

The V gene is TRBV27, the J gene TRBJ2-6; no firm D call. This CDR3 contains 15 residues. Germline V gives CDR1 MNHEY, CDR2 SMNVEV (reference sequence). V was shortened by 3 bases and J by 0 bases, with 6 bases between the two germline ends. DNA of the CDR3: TGTGCCAGCAGTTTCACCTTCTCTGGGGCCAACGTCCTGACTTTC. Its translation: CASSFTFSGANVLTF.

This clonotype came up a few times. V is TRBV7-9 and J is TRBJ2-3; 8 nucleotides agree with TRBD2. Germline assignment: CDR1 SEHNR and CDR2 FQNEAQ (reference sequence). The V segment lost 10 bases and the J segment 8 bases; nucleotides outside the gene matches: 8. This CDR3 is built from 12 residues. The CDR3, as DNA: TGTGCCACCACGGGGGGGCCGGCTACGCAGTATTTT. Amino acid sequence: CATTGGPATQYF.

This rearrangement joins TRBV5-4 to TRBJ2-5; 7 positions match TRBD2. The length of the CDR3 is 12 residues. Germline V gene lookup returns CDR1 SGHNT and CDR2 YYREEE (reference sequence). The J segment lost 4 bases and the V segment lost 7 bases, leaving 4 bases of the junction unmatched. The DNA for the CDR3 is TGTGCCAGCTGGGGCGGGGGAGAGACCCAGTACTTC. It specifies CASWGGGETQYF. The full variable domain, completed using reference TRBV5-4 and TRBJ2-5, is ETGVTQSPTHLIKTRGQQVTLRCSSQSGHNTVSWYQQALGQGPQFIFQYYREEENGRGNFPPRFSGLQFPNYSSELNVNALELDDSALYLCASWGGGETQYFGPGTRLLVL.

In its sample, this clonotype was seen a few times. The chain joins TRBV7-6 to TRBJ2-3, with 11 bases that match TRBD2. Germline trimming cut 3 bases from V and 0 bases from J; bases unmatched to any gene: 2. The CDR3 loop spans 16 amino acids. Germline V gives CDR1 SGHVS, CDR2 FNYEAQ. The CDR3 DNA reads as TGTGCCAGCAGCTTTACTAGCGGGGGAAGCACAGATACGCAGTATTTT. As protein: CASSFTSGGSTDTQYF.

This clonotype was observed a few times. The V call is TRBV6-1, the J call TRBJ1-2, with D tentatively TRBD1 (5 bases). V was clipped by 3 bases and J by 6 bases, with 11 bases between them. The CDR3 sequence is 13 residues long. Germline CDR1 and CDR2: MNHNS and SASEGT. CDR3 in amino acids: CASSEGQFDGYTF. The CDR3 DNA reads TGTGCCAGCAGTGAGGGGCAGTTCGATGGCTACACCTTC.

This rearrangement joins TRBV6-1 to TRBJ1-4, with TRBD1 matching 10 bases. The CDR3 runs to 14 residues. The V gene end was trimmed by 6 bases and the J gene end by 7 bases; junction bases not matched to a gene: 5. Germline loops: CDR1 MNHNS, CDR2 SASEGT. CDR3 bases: TGTGCCAGCAGGAAAGGGACAGGGGCTGAAAAACTGTTTTTT. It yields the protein CASRKGTGAEKLFF.

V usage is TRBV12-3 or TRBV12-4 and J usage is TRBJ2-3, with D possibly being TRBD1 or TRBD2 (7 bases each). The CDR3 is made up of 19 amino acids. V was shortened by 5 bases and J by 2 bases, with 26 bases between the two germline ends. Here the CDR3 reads CASSTSRGGGGRDTDTQYF. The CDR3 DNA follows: TGTGCCAGCAGTACCTCGAGAGGGGGCGGGGGTCGGGACACAGATACGCAGTATTTT.

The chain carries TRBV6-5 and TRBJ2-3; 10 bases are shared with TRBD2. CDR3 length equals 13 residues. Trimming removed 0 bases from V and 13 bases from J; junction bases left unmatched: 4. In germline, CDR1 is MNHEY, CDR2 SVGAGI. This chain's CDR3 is CASSYSSGGAKYF. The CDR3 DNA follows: TGTGCCAGCAGTTACTCAAGCGGGGGGGCAAAGTATTTT.

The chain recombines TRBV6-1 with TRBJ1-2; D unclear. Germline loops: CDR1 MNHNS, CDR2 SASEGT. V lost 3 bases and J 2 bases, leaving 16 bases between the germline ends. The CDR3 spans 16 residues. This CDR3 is CASSDAAGTRNYGYTF. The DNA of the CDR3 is TGTGCCAGCAGTGACGCGGCAGGAACCCGGAACTATGGCTACACCTTC.

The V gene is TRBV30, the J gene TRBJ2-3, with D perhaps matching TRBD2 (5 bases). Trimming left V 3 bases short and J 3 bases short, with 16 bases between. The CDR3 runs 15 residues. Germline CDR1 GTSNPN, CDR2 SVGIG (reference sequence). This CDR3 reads CAWRVFGGPTDTQYF. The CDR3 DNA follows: TGTGCCTGGAGGGTCTTTGGCGGGCCAACAGATACGCAGTATTTT.

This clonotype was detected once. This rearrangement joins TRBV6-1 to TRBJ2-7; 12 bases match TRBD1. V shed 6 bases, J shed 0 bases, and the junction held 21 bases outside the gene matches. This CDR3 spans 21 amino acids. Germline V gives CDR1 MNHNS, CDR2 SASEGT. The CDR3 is CASRPGTGGAVSIGSSYEQYF. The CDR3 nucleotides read TGTGCCAGCAGGCCCGGGACAGGGGGCGCGGTATCTATTGGTAGCTCCTACGAGCAGTACTTC.

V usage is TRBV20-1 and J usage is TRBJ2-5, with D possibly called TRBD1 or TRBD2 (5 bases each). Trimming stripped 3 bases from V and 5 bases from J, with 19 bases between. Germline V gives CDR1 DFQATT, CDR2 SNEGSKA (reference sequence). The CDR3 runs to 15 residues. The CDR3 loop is CSASPGSLRGETQYF. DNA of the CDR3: TGCAGTGCTAGCCCCGGAAGTCTCCGGGGCGAGACCCAGTACTTC.